This T cell receptor (beta chain) was sequenced in a study of identical twins. Study results and limitations: Twins shared beta out-of-frame sequences in excess, but this excess was weaker.

About this clonotype: The target antigen is unknown.

Germline lookup yields CDR1 DFQATT and CDR2 SNEGSKA (reference sequence). J was trimmed by 4 bases and V by 6 bases; bases with no gene match: 4. The CDR3 spans 13 residues. A single record per CDR3 protein comes from TCRdb applying MiXCR to the 5' RACE reads. The sample consists of roughly 260,000 distinct CDR3 sequences, 6% to 8.5% of them appearing once. The same sample was also used in a study of yellow fever vaccine responses in identical twins.

The rearrangement joins TRBV20-1 to TRBJ2-1; 9 bases align to TRBD2. This sequence originates from a young woman in good health. The sequencing input was CD8+ T cells sorted from blood. The CDR3 here is CSALSGGYNEQFF. The CDR3 nucleotides are TGCAGTGCGCTCAGCGGGGGGTACAATGAGCAGTTCTTC.